Below, 23 T cell receptor beta chains from the same sample are listed, as sequenced in a study of metastatic and nonmetastatic thyroid tumors. TCRdb reanalyzed the PCR reads via MiXCR. Of tens of thousands of clones listed, over 20% are singletons. All patients reached thyroid surgery having received no treatment beforehand. Sequencing was done on a sample of blood. These receptors all stem from a female donor with papillary thyroid cancer or a benign thyroid nodule (not recorded which). Some clones in this sample may be carry-over from other donors' samples.

This clone was observed a handful of times. The CDR3 DNA follows: TGTGCCAGCAGTTTCCGAGGGCCCGTTACAGATACGCAGTATTTT. Its translation: CASSFRGPVTDTQYF. The chain joins TRBV12-3 or TRBV12-4 to TRBJ2-3; D might be TRBD2 (5 bases). The CDR3 length is 15 residues. Trimming shortened V by 3 bases and J by 3 bases, and 13 bases separated the two germline ends.

The chain uses TRBV5-1 and TRBJ1-6, with D maybe TRBD1 (5 bases). The germline CDR1 and CDR2 sequences are SGHRS and YFSETQ. CDR3 size: 14 residues. V lost 0 bases and J lost 10, with 11 bases in between. CDR3 nucleotides: TGCGCCAGCAGCTTGGTCGGGGCTGACTCACCCCTCCACTTT. Its protein product is CASSLVGADSPLHF.

The rearrangement joins TRBV7-8 to TRBJ2-7; D tentatively fits TRBD1 or TRBD2 (7 bases each). Germline CDR1 is SGHVS and CDR2 is FQNEAQ. V was clipped by 8 bases and J by 2 bases, with 19 bases between them. The CDR3 length is 15 residues. The CDR3 loop is CASATGASGTYEQYF. The CDR3 DNA reads TGTGCCAGCGCCACAGGGGCTAGCGGAACCTACGAGCAGTACTTC.

This clone showed up just a few times. The gene calls are TRBV19 and TRBJ2-3; no clear D. Germline V lookup: CDR1 LNHDA, CDR2 SQIVND (reference sequence). The germline V and J ends were trimmed by 7 bases and 0 bases, with 14 bases remaining between them. The CDR3 length is 15 residues. CDR3 region: CASTLQAISTDTQYF. CDR3 nucleotide sequence: TGTGCCAGTACCCTACAAGCGATCAGCACAGATACGCAGTATTTT.

This clone was observed many times. One base away lies a much larger clone, so this may be a sequencing read error. The chain couples TRBV4-2 to TRBJ1-5; 8 nucleotides line up with TRBD1. This CDR3 spans 16 amino acids. Per the germline V gene, CDR1 is LGHNA and CDR2 is YNFKEQ. The CDR3 sequence: CVSSQVRGQGEQPQHF. As DNA, the CDR3 is TGTGTCAGCAGCCAAGTCCGTGGACAGGGAGAACAGCCCCAGCATTTT.

This clone has a handful of counts. The V call is TRBV20-1, the J call TRBJ2-3; no definite D call. The CDR3 contains 13 residues. V was cut by 3 bases and J by 2 bases, with 9 bases left in between. Germline lookup yields CDR1 DFQATT and CDR2 SNEGSKA (reference sequence). CDR3 region: CSARAGFTDTQYF. CDR3 nucleotides: TGCAGTGCTAGGGCCGGGTTCACAGATACGCAGTATTTT.

The table lists this clone with many counts. The chain combines TRBV5-6 with TRBJ2-7; the match to TRBD2 covers 9 bases. This CDR3 has 16 residues. CDR1 is SGHDT, CDR2 YYEEEE, per germline. J was trimmed by 2 bases and V by 3 bases; bases with no gene match: 9. The CDR3 sequence: CASSSHLAGAAYEQYF. CDR3 DNA: TGTGCCAGCAGCTCCCATTTAGCGGGAGCGGCCTACGAGCAGTACTTC.

In this sample, this clone turned up many times. V is TRBV29-1 and J is TRBJ1-2, with D unresolved. This CDR3 is built from 11 residues. V lost 5 bases and J lost 5, with 9 bases in between. The germline CDR1 and CDR2 sequences are SQVTM and ANQGSEA. CDR3 protein: CSVIMGYGYTF. CDR3 DNA sequence: TGCAGCGTTATCATGGGGTATGGCTACACCTTC.

The sample holds a few counts of this clone. DNA for the CDR3: TGTGCCACCCAGGACGAAGCGAGCTCCTACGAGCAGTACTTC. Its protein is CATQDEASSYEQYF. This chain links TRBV19 with TRBJ2-7; D is ambiguous. The V end lost 10 bases, the J end lost 0 bases, and 16 bases lay between the germline ends. The CDR3 covers 14 residues. Germline CDR1 reads LNHDA; CDR2 reads SQIVND (reference sequence).

This clone was recorded many times. This could be a read error, since a much larger clone is one nucleotide away. The sample carries other DNA sequences with the same CDR3. The gene calls are TRBV27 and TRBJ2-7, with D unclear. Germline CDR1 and CDR2: MNHEY and SMNVEV (reference sequence). This CDR3 is 15 amino acids long. CDR3 residues: CASSFLRIYLYEQYF. The CDR3, as DNA: TGTGCTAGCAGTTTCCTTAGGATTTATCTCTACGAGCAGTACTTC.

To note about this clone: Because it lacks the conserved phenylalanine or tryptophan at the end, this CDR3 is likely a read error. The gene calls are TRBV12-3 or TRBV12-4 and TRBJ2-7, with TRBD2 identical over 11 bases. The length of the CDR3 is 14 residues. V was pared by 7 bases and J by 6 bases, with 8 bases of the junction left unmatched. The CDR3 region is CASTPTSGSSEQYL. For the CDR3, the DNA is TGTGCCAGCACCCCTACTAGCGGGAGTTCCGAGCAGTACCTC.

This clone has ten or more counts. This chain links TRBV4-3 with TRBJ1-1; D not resolved. The CDR3 spans 13 residues. The germline V and J ends were trimmed by 0 bases and 5 bases, with 7 bases remaining between them. The germline V gene encodes CDR1 LGHNA and CDR2 YSLEER. In DNA, the CDR3 is TGCGCCAGCAGCCAAGACCTGCGGACTGAAGCTTTCTTT. The encoded protein is CASSQDLRTEAFF.

Only a few counts were recorded for this clone. The gene calls are TRBV6-1 and TRBJ2-7; TRBD2 might be the D (6 bases). V gave up 2 bases and J gave up 9 bases, with 14 bases separating them. The CDR3 contains 13 residues. The germline CDR1 and CDR2 sequences are MNHNS and SASEGT. The CDR3 here is CASSEIRSGRQYF. The CDR3 nucleotides read TGTGCCAGCAGTGAAATCCGCTCCGGGAGGCAGTACTTC.

The chain has TRBV24-1 and TRBJ2-1; TRBD2 agrees at 10 bases. V was pared by 3 bases and J by 8 bases, with 6 bases of the junction left unmatched. The CDR3 runs 15 residues. Germline V gene data show CDR1 as KGHDR and CDR2 as SFDVKD. The CDR3 DNA reads as TGTGCCACCAGTGATGGGACTAGCGTGATTTATGAGCAGTTCTTC. Encoded protein: CATSDGTSVIYEQFF.

Many counts were recorded for this clone. CDR3 residues: CASSVGVGGYTF. Here the CDR3 DNA reads TGTGCCAGCAGCGTAGGCGTAGGTGGCTACACCTTC. The genes are TRBV9 and TRBJ1-2, with D unresolved. Trimming removed 0 bases from V and 7 bases from J, with 7 bases in between. CDR1 and CDR2 (germline): SGDLS, YYNGEE. The CDR3 spans 12 residues.

Only a few counts were recorded for this clone. This chain joins TRBV20-1 and TRBJ2-7; 13 nucleotides agree with TRBD2. The germline CDR1 and CDR2 sequences are DFQATT and SNEGSKA (reference sequence). V lost 8 bases to trimming and J lost 5 bases; unmatched junction nucleotides: 6. The CDR3 is 13 residues long. As DNA, the CDR3 is TGCAGTTCGGGACTAGCGGGGATAGACGAGCAGTACTTC. Its protein product is CSSGLAGIDEQYF.

This clone was counted many times. The chain joins TRBV19 to TRBJ1-1; D is uncertain. The CDR3 extends over 14 amino acids. Germline V gene lookup returns CDR1 LNHDA and CDR2 SQIVND (reference sequence). With 2 bases removed from V and 2 bases from J, the gap between germline ends came to 9 bases. This CDR3 reads CASSIMKENTEAFF. The CDR3 region has the DNA TGTGCCAGTAGTATAATGAAGGAAAACACTGAAGCTTTCTTT.

This clone has a count of ten or more. The chain employs TRBV4-1 and TRBJ2-5, with TRBD2 matching 9 bases. The V segment lost 1 base and the J segment 4 bases; nucleotides outside the gene matches: 4. The CDR3 is 15 residues long. Looked up from germline, CDR1 is MGHRA and CDR2 is YSYEKL. The CDR3 DNA is TGCGCCAGCAGCCAAGGGGGACTAGCTCCAGAGACCCAGTACTTC. Encoded protein: CASSQGGLAPETQYF.

This clone was recorded many times. This chain connects TRBV18 to TRBJ1-1, with a weak D call TRBD1 (5 bases). Trimming cost V 4 bases and J 6 bases, with 9 bases left between them. Per germline, CDR1 KGHSH and CDR2 LQKENI. CDR3 length: 12 residues. The CDR3 loop reads CASSHGAPEAFF. The CDR3 coding sequence is TGTGCCAGCTCACACGGGGCCCCTGAAGCTTTCTTT.

This clone has only a few counts. The rearrangement joins TRBV12-3 or TRBV12-4 to TRBJ2-7, with 7 bases matching TRBD1. The CDR3 totals 12 residues. With V trimmed by 10 bases and J by 0 bases, 3 bases remained unmatched. In DNA form, the CDR3 reads TGTGCCACCAGACAGGGCTCCTACGAGCAGTACTTC. The encoded protein is CATRQGSYEQYF.

This clone has a handful of counts. The CDR3, as DNA: TGTGCCATCAGGAGGCCCGGTGTTTTCAACGAGCAGTACTTC. It yields the protein CAIRRPGVFNEQYF. The rearrangement joins TRBV6-1 to TRBJ2-7, with D maybe TRBD2 (5 bases). Germline V lookup: CDR1 MNHNS, CDR2 SASEGT. The ends were cut back, 10 bases at V and 5 bases at J, with 21 bases in the middle. The CDR3 is 14 amino acids.

This sequence joins TRBV7-9 and TRBJ1-2; perhaps TRBD1 as D (5 bases). Germline V gives CDR1 SEHNR, CDR2 FQNEAQ (reference sequence). Deletions cut 0 bases from V and 6 bases from J, with 8 bases between. The CDR3 covers 13 residues. The CDR3 DNA follows: TGTGCCAGCAGCTTAGCCGGGACGAATGGCTACACCTTC. It yields the protein CASSLAGTNGYTF.

The chain carries TRBV6-5 and TRBJ2-3; D is possibly TRBD1 (6 bases). V dropped 5 bases and J dropped 7 bases, with 10 bases sitting between them. The germline CDR1 and CDR2 sequences are MNHEY and SVGAGI. The CDR3 runs to 12 residues. CDR3 coding DNA: TGTGCCAGCAGTCACAGGGAAAATACGCAGTATTTT. Translating gives CASSHRENTQYF.